Presented here are 11 T cell receptor beta chains from one specimen sequenced in a study of molecular identifiers for immune sequencing clone quantification. TCRdb ran MiXCR on the PCR reads and lists one entry per CDR3 protein. The sample consists of a few hundred thousand distinct CDR3 sequences, about 22% of them appearing once. The sample consisted of naive CD8+ T cells from blood, with Jurkat cell RNA spiked in. Subset of the sample: FACS-sorted CD8+CD4-CCR7+CD45RA+ naive T cells. Source of these receptors: a human donor in good health. Some libraries in this study had Jurkat cell RNA spiked in.

In this sample, this clonotype turned up many times. The chain recombines TRBV9 with TRBJ1-5; TRBD1 might be the D (6 bases). Germline lookup yields CDR1 SGDLS and CDR2 YYNGEE. Trimming left V 4 bases short and J 0 bases short, with 20 bases between. The CDR3 extends over 18 amino acids. The CDR3 is CASSSKTQGDYSNQPQHF. For the CDR3, the DNA is TGTGCCAGCAGCTCCAAAACACAGGGCGATTATAGCAATCAGCCCCAGCATTTT.

This clonotype was found a few times. This CDR3 reads CASSTGAYEQFF. The CDR3 DNA follows: TGTGCCAGTAGTACTGGGGCCTATGAGCAGTTCTTC. The V call is TRBV19, the J call TRBJ2-1; D possibly corresponds to TRBD1 (5 bases). Germline V gene sequence: CDR1 LNHDA, CDR2 SQIVND (reference sequence). Trimming cost V 4 bases and J 8 bases, with 9 bases left between them. The CDR3 has 12 residues.

In its sample, this clonotype was seen a few times. The chain uses TRBV20-1 and TRBJ2-7; D is uncertain. The V gene lost 2 bases and the J gene lost 0 bases, with 14 bases spanning the gap. CDR1 and CDR2 from the germline V gene are DFQATT and SNEGSKA (reference sequence). The CDR3 has 15 residues. The CDR3, as DNA: TGCAGTGCTAGATCATCAGACTCGAGCTCCTACGAGCAGTACTTC. It specifies CSARSSDSSSYEQYF.

About this clonotype: A much more abundant neighbour one base away suggests this may be a read error. This sequence joins TRBV19 and TRBJ1-2; tentatively, D is TRBD1 (5 bases). This CDR3 has 12 residues. Germline V lookup: CDR1 LNHDA, CDR2 SQIVND (reference sequence). CDR3 region: CASSADVWGCTF. The DNA of the CDR3 is TGTGCCAGTAGTGCGGACGTCTGGGGCTGCACCTTC. Variable domain in full (rest from reference TRBV19 and TRBJ1-2): DGGITQSPKYLFRKEGQNVTLSCEQNLNHDAMYWYRQDPGQGLRLIYYSQIVNDFQKGDIAEGYSVSREKKESFPLTVTSAQKNPTAFYLCASSADVWGCTFGSGTRLTVV.

This chain links TRBV6-2 or TRBV6-3 with TRBJ1-1, with D possibly TRBD1 on 6 matching bases. CDR1 is MNHEY, CDR2 SVGEGT, per germline. V lost 4 bases and J lost 1, with 16 bases in between. The CDR3 is made up of 16 amino acids. The CDR3: CASSWDLGQPNTEAFF. Written as DNA, the CDR3 is TGTGCCAGCAGTTGGGACCTTGGACAGCCGAACACTGAAGCTTTCTTT.

This clonotype was recorded at least ten times. This chain links TRBV7-8 with TRBJ2-3, with D hard to call. The CDR3 is 15 residues long. Looked up from germline, CDR1 is SGHVS and CDR2 is FQNEAQ. Trimming left V 1 base short and J 2 bases short, with 10 bases between. The CDR3 nucleotides read TGTGCCAGCAGCTTAGGTCAAGGAAACACAGATACGCAGTATTTT. Translating it yields CASSLGQGNTDTQYF.

Regarding this clonotype: No conserved phenylalanine or tryptophan is present at the end of the CDR3, so a read error is the likely explanation. This rearrangement joins TRBV6-5 to TRBJ2-2; tentatively, D is TRBD2 (5 bases). The CDR3 extends over 15 amino acids. Trimming removed 8 bases at V and 3 bases at J, with 16 bases between. Germline V CDR1 and CDR2: MNHEY, SVGAGI. CDR3 nucleotide sequence: TGTGCCAGCTCCCGAAGCAGGAGGTACACCGGGGAGCTGTTTCTT. It is translated as CASSRSRRYTGELFL.

This clonotype was observed a handful of times. This rearrangement joins TRBV20-1 to TRBJ2-2; D is ambiguous. Germline CDR1 reads DFQATT; CDR2 reads SNEGSKA (reference sequence). The V and J ends lost 1 base and 0 bases respectively, with 9 bases between them. The CDR3 extends over 15 amino acids. The CDR3 bases are TGCAGTGCTAGAGCTTTAAATACGAACACCGGGGAGCTGTTTTTT. This encodes CSARALNTNTGELFF.

This clonotype was recorded many times. The rearrangement links TRBV5-6 to TRBJ2-3; TRBD1 or TRBD2 may be the D gene (5 bases each). Germline CDR1 reads SGHDT; CDR2 reads YYEEEE. The CDR3 spans 15 residues. Trimming cost V 5 bases and J 2 bases, with 15 bases left between them. The DNA of the CDR3 is TGTGCCAGCAGGCAGCCGGGACGGATCACAGATACGCAGTATTTT. It translates to CASRQPGRITDTQYF.

V gene TRBV25-1 combines with J gene TRBJ2-7; 10 bases are shared with TRBD2. The germline gives CDR1 MGHDK, CDR2 SYGVNS. Trimming cost V 3 bases and J 2 bases; bases outside gene matches: 19. The CDR3 runs to 20 residues. CDR3 in DNA: TGTGCCAGCAGTGAGTCGCCGGGGATAGCGGGAGGCCCAAGAGCCTACGAGCAGTACTTC. Its protein is CASSESPGIAGGPRAYEQYF.

The table lists this clonotype with many counts. The chain joins TRBV15 to TRBJ2-7; 11 bases fit TRBD2. The CDR3 is 18 residues long. Losses at the gene ends were 3 bases for V and 3 bases for J; bases not matched to a gene: 13. Germline V lookup: CDR1 LNHNV, CDR2 YYDKDF (reference sequence). CDR3 sequence: CATSRARLTSGGHYEQYF. CDR3 in DNA: TGTGCCACCAGCAGGGCCCGACTAACTAGCGGGGGACACTACGAGCAGTACTTC.